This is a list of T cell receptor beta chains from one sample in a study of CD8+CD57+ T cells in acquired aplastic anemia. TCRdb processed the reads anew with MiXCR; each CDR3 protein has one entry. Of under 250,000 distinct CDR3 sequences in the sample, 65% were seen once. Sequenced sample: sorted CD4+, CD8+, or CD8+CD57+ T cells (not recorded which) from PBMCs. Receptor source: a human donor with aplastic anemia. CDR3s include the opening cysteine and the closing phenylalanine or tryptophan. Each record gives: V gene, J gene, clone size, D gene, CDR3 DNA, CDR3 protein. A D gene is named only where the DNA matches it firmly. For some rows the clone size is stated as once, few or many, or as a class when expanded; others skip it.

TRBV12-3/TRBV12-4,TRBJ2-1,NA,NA,TGTGCCAGCGGGGGGCCTGAGCAGTTCTTC,CASGGPEQFF
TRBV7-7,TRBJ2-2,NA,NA,TGTGCTAGCAGCTTAGAGACATCCGGGGAGCTGTTTTTT,CASSLETSGELFF
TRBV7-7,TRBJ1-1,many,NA,TGTGCTAGCAGCTTAGATACGAACACTGAAGCTTTCTTT,CASSLDTNTEAFF
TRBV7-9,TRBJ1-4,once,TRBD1,TGTGCCAGCAGCCTTGGGACAGGGGGTGGTGAAAAACTGTTTTTT,CASSLGTGGGEKLFF
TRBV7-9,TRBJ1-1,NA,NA,TGTGCCAGCAGCGCTAAGAGGGTAGGGAACACTGAAGCTTTCTTT,CASSAKRVGNTEAFF
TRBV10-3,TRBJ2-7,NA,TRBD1,TGTGCCAGCAGGCTTGGACAGGGGTCCCACGAGCAGTACTTC,CASRLGQGSHEQYF
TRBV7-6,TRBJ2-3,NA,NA,TGTGCCAGCAGCCAGGGTTCCAGCGGTAATACGCAGTATTTT,CASSQGSSGNTQYF
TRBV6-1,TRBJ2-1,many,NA,TGTGCCAGCACCCAGGACCTCGGGCAAAACAATGAGCAGTTCTTC,CASTQDLGQNNEQFF
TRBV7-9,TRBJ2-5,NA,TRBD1,TGTGCCAGCAGCGTCGACAGGGAACAAGAGACCCAGTACTTC,CASSVDREQETQYF
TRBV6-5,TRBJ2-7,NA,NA,TGTGCCAGCAGACATTTCTACGAGCAGTACTTC,CASRHFYEQYF
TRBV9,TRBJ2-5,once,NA,TGTGCCAGCAGCGTAGTTAAGTTCCCCGGGGACAAGACCCAGTACTTC,CASSVVKFPGDKTQYF
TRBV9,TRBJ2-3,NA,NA,TGTGCCAGCAACGCTAGTCCGACAGATACGCAGTATTTT,CASNASPTDTQYF
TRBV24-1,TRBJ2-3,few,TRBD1,TGTGCCACCAGTAAGGACAGGGGCGGCACAGATACGCAGTATTTT,CATSKDRGGTDTQYF
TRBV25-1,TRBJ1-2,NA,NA,TGTGCCAGCAATGAGGGTTCTGTCTATGGCTACACCTTC,CASNEGSVYGYTF
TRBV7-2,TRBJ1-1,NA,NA,TGTGCCAGCAGCTTTGTCTGGGACACTGAAGCTTTCTTT,CASSFVWDTEAFF
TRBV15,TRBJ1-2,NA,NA,TGTGCCACCAGCAGAGATTGGTCGGTCGGCTATGGCTACACCTTC,CATSRDWSVGYGYTF
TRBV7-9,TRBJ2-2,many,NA,TGTGCCGGGACGGCGCAGGGAGACACCGGGGAGCTGTTTTTT,CAGTAQGDTGELFF
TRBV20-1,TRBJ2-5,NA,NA,TGCAGTGCTAGACCCTCAGGCGTGGGCGCCGAGGGGACCCAGTACTTC,CSARPSGVGAEGTQYF
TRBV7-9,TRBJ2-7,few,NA,TGTGCCAGCAACGCTCGGAGGGGCGAGCAGTACTTC,CASNARRGEQYF
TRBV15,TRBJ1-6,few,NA,TGTGCCACCAGCGATCTCGGCGTGGACGGGGACTATAATTCACCCCTCCACTTT,CATSDLGVDGDYNSPLHF
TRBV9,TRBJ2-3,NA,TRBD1,TGTGCCAGCAGCGCATTCTGGGGACAGCTAGATACGCAGTATTTT,CASSAFWGQLDTQYF
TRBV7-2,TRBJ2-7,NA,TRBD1,TGTGCCAGCAGCAGCCCCGGGCAGGGGGCAAAATATACCTACGAGCAGTACTTC,CASSSPGQGAKYTYEQYF
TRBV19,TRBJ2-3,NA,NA,TGTGCCAGTAGTACTTCAGCCAGGGTCTCGGGTACGCAGTATTTT,CASSTSARVSGTQYF
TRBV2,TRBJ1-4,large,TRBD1,TGTGCCACCGGGACAGGGGCCAGCGGGCTGTTTTTT,CATGTGASGLFF
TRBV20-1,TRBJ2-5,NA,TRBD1,TGCAGTGCTACTGACAGGGTTGAGGAGACCCAGTACTTC,CSATDRVEETQYF
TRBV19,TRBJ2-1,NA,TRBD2,TGTGCCAGTACCCCACTAGCGGGGGGGGAAGGTGAGCAGTTCTTC,CASTPLAGGEGEQFF
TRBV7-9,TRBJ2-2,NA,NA,TGTGCCAGCAGCGAGGGCAGGGGTTCAGGCGAGCTGTTTTTT,CASSEGRGSGELFF
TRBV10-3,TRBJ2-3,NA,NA,TGTGCCATCAGTGAGATGGGGCGATCCGCAGATACGCAGTATTTT,CAISEMGRSADTQYF
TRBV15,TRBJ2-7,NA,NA,TGTGCCACCAGCAGAGGCAGACTCTACGAGCAGTACTTC,CATSRGRLYEQYF